This T cell receptor (beta chain) was documented in a study of response to subunit inactivated influenza vaccine. Study conclusions and caveats: Authors suggested seasonal influenza vaccinations each recruit few new T cells.

Trimming took 5 bases from V and 2 from J, leaving 3 bases between them. Looked up from germline, CDR1 is SQVTM and CDR2 is ANQGSEA. The CDR3 spans 10 residues. TCRdb processed the RT-PCR reads anew with MiXCR; each CDR3 protein has one entry. The sample includes hundreds of thousands of distinct CDR3 sequences, about 10% of them seen just once. Worth noting for this clonotype: Antigen: not known.

Sequencing used PBMCs from blood, obtained more than 35 days after vaccination. V gene TRBV29-1 combines with J gene TRBJ1-2; the D is unclear. The receptor comes from a man in his fifties who received an inactivated influenza vaccine. DNA of the CDR3: TGCAGCGTTTTAAACTATGGCTACACCTTC. Translation: CSVLNYGYTF.